This entry lists 26 T cell receptor beta chains sequenced from one sample in a study of a mutant IDH1 vaccine in newly diagnosed glioma. Noted time point: week 35, safety follow-up. What each vaccine dose contained was 300 ug of mutant IDH1 20-mer peptide, accompanied by topical imiquimod. No antigen has been assigned to these receptors. Generated by immunoSEQ multiplex PCR, the TCRdb table keeps only in-frame clones and is missing some. This table has around 31,000 clones, 81% appearing once. The sample consisted of PBMCs, taken from a glioma patient whose treatment included an IDH1 peptide vaccine. Every receptor here comes from a man aged 25 to 40 with glioma.

In its sample, this clone is large. This rearrangement joins TRBV15 to TRBJ1-1; D unclear. This CDR3 region has 17 residues. Germline V gene lookup returns CDR1 LNHNV and CDR2 YYDKDF (reference sequence). V lost 5 bases and J 1 base, leaving 20 bases between the germline ends. For the CDR3, the DNA is TGTGCCACCAGCCCAGAGGCCGTATCGGTGAAGAACACTGAAGCTTTCTTT. Residues: CATSPEAVSVKNTEAFF.

V usage is TRBV6-5 and J usage is TRBJ2-3; D possibly corresponds to TRBD1 (5 bases). V was shortened by 0 bases and J by 0 bases, with 7 bases between the two germline ends. There are 15 residues in the CDR3. Germline loops: CDR1 MNHEY, CDR2 SVGAGI. The CDR3 bases are TGTGCCAGCAGTTACTCCCGACAGAGCACAGATACGCAGTATTTT. Translating gives CASSYSRQSTDTQYF.

The chain uses TRBV11-1 and TRBJ2-2; D is ambiguous. The V gene's germline CDR1 is SGHAT and CDR2 FQDESV (reference sequence). The CDR3 length is 15 residues. With 2 bases removed from V and 1 base from J, the gap between germline ends came to 8 bases. The DNA of the CDR3 is TGTGCCAGCAGCTTAAATCCCCAGAACACCGGGGAGCTGTTTTTT. Its protein is CASSLNPQNTGELFF.

This clone is a singleton in its sample. The V and J genes are TRBV29-1 and TRBJ2-2; 8 nucleotides match TRBD1. The V gene's germline CDR1 is SQVTM and CDR2 ANQGSEA. With V trimmed by 1 base and J by 1 base, 5 bases remained unmatched. This CDR3 contains 16 residues. CDR3 DNA: TGCAGCGTTGAAGGGATCACAGGGGGGAACACCGGGGAGCTGTTTTTT. Protein sequence: CSVEGITGGNTGELFF.

The chain uses TRBV5-1 and TRBJ2-1; D is possibly TRBD2 (5 bases). Trimming removed 7 bases from V and 6 bases from J, with 17 bases in between. The CDR3 loop spans 14 amino acids. Germline loops: CDR1 SGHRS, CDR2 YFSETQ. CDR3 DNA sequence: TGCGCCAGCGCCGTGGCCAGCGGAATCAATGAGCAGTTCTTC. This sequence encodes CASAVASGINEQFF.

The CDR3 here is CASRGTGTPNTF. CDR3 nucleotide sequence: TGTGCCAGCCGCGGGACGGGGACTCCCAACACCTTC. This chain connects TRBV2 to TRBJ1-2, with TRBD1 as a possible D gene (5 bases). The CDR3 length is 12 residues. Germline lookup yields CDR1 SNHLY and CDR2 FYNNEI. Trimming left V 8 bases short and J 12 bases short, with 19 bases between.

The sample holds a few counts of this clone. The chain employs TRBV18 and TRBJ1-1; weak D call: TRBD1 (5 bases). CDR3 length: 14 amino acids. The germline CDR1 and CDR2 sequences are KGHSH and LQKENI. V lost 8 bases and J 2 bases, leaving 15 bases between the germline ends. CDR3 nucleotides: TGTGCCAGCACTTACTTTGACAGCAACACTGAAGCTTTCTTT. Its protein is CASTYFDSNTEAFF.

The count of this clone is one. This chain joins TRBV5-6 and TRBJ1-2; perhaps TRBD1 as D (6 bases). CDR1 is SGHDT and CDR2 is YYEEEE in the germline V gene. V was clipped by 0 bases and J by 4 bases, with 16 bases between them. The CDR3 is 16 residues long. The CDR3 sequence: CASSLGAAGDIYGYTF. Here the CDR3 DNA reads TGTGCCAGCAGCTTGGGGGCGGCAGGGGACATCTATGGCTACACCTTC.

The sample holds a few counts of this clone. The V and J genes are TRBV10-3 and TRBJ1-1, with 8 bases lining up with TRBD1. The V gene end was trimmed by 6 bases and the J gene end by 5 bases; junction bases not matched to a gene: 2. The germline CDR1 and CDR2 sequences are ENHRY and SYGVKD. There are 12 residues in the CDR3. As DNA, the CDR3 is TGTGCCATCAGGGACAGGGATACTGAAGCTTTCTTT. This sequence encodes CAIRDRDTEAFF.

V gene TRBV11-2 combines with J gene TRBJ2-7; 7 positions agree with TRBD1. Germline V lookup: CDR1 SGHAT, CDR2 FQNNGV. This CDR3 has 15 amino acids. Unmatched junction bases numbered 14, after V lost 7 bases and J lost 5 bases. CDR3 in amino acids: CASTLTGDHLHEQYF. Here the CDR3 DNA reads TGTGCCAGCACTTTAACAGGGGATCACCTCCACGAGCAGTACTTC.

In its sample, this clone was seen a few times. The rearrangement joins TRBV5-1 to TRBJ1-2; 8 bases fit TRBD1. This CDR3 spans 15 amino acids. With 1 base clipped from V and 3 bases from J, the junction kept 5 bases outside the gene matches. Germline-derived CDR1 and CDR2 are SGHRS and YFSETQ. CDR3 protein: CASSLSQGADYGYTF. The CDR3 bases are TGCGCCAGCAGCTTGTCTCAGGGGGCGGACTATGGCTACACCTTC. Based on the CDR3 plus reference TRBV5-1 and TRBJ1-2, the full variable domain is KAGVTQTPRYLIKTRGQQVTLSCSPISGHRSVSWYQQTPGQGLQFLFEYFSETQRNKGNFPGRFSGRQFSNSRSEMNVSTLELGDSALYLCASSLSQGADYGYTFGSGTRLTVV.

The rearrangement uses TRBV18 and TRBJ1-1; D ambiguous. V shed 2 bases and J shed 2 bases, with 6 bases lying between them. This CDR3 is 13 amino acids long. Germline V gene lookup returns CDR1 KGHSH and CDR2 LQKENI. The CDR3 DNA follows: TGTGCCAGCTCACCATTTGGCAACACTGAAGCTTTCTTT. It encodes CASSPFGNTEAFF.

The chain links TRBV6-5 to TRBJ2-3; D remains unclear. CDR3 length equals 14 residues. CDR1 is MNHEY, CDR2 SVGAGI, per germline. The V and J ends lost 7 bases and 11 bases respectively, with 22 bases between them. In nucleotides, the CDR3 is TGTGCCAGCACCCCTCAAGGGAACTCCTTCAGGCAGTATTTT. It encodes CASTPQGNSFRQYF.

V usage is TRBV7-9 and J usage is TRBJ2-1; D is perhaps TRBD2 (5 bases). Germline V CDR1 and CDR2: SEHNR, FQNEAQ (reference sequence). V was clipped by 2 bases and J by 2 bases, with 13 bases between them. The CDR3 length is 16 residues. CDR3 sequence reads: CASSLWLAGTYNEQFF. The DNA for the CDR3 is TGTGCCAGCAGCTTATGGCTAGCAGGTACCTACAATGAGCAGTTCTTC.

The chain employs TRBV6-5 and TRBJ1-2; possible D gene TRBD1, 6 bases. From germline, CDR1 is MNHEY and CDR2 SVGAGI. The CDR3 runs to 14 residues. Trimming removed 5 bases from V and 4 bases from J, with 14 bases in between. CDR3 bases: TGTGCCAGCAGTGGCTTGACAGGACTCTATGGCTACACCTTC. Its translation: CASSGLTGLYGYTF.

The chain combines TRBV2 with TRBJ2-7; D perhaps matches TRBD1 (6 bases). The CDR3 is 13 residues long. Germline CDR1 and CDR2: SNHLY and FYNNEI. V was cut by 6 bases and J by 1 base, with 10 bases left in between. In DNA, the CDR3 is TGTGCCAGCAGACACGACAGGTCCTACGAGCAGTACTTC. Protein sequence: CASRHDRSYEQYF.

This chain uses TRBV6-6 with TRBJ2-4; TRBD2 might be the D (5 bases). The V and J ends lost 7 bases and 0 bases respectively, with 7 bases between them. The CDR3 is 13 residues long. CDR1 is MNHNY and CDR2 is SVGAGI in the germline V gene (reference sequence). The CDR3 loop is CASTEVAKNIQYF. The CDR3 coding sequence is TGTGCCAGCACGGAGGTAGCCAAAAACATTCAGTACTTC.

The CDR3: CASKGQVTDTQYF. In nucleotides, the CDR3 is TGTGCCAGCAAGGGACAGGTCACAGATACGCAGTATTTT. V usage is TRBV7-9 and J usage is TRBJ2-3, with 8 bases matching TRBD1. The trim removed 7 bases at V and 2 bases at J, leaving 2 bases unmatched. This CDR3 comprises 13 residues. In germline, CDR1 is SEHNR, CDR2 FQNEAQ (reference sequence). Together with reference TRBV7-9 and TRBJ2-3, the CDR3 gives the full variable domain: DTGVSQNPRHKITKRGQNVTFRCDPISEHNRLYWYRQTLGQGPEFLTYFQNEAQLEKSRLLSDRFSAERPKGSFSTLEIQRTEQGDSAMYLCASKGQVTDTQYFGPGTRLTVL.

The chain couples TRBV4-1 to TRBJ1-1; 8 bases align to TRBD1. Per germline, CDR1 MGHRA and CDR2 YSYEKL. The CDR3 is 14 residues long. Losses at the gene ends were 1 base for V and 7 bases for J; bases not matched to a gene: 5. CDR3 loop: CASSQAAGGNEAFF. Written as DNA, the CDR3 is TGCGCCAGCAGCCAAGCGGCAGGGGGCAATGAAGCTTTCTTT.

The chain uses TRBV14 and TRBJ1-2; D is possibly TRBD1 (6 bases). Germline loops: CDR1 SGHDN, CDR2 FVKESK. V gave up 4 bases and J gave up 0 bases, with 12 bases separating them. The CDR3 loop spans 15 amino acids. DNA of the CDR3: TGTGCCAGCAGCCTTTTCGACAGGTCTAACTATGGCTACACCTTC. Protein sequence: CASSLFDRSNYGYTF. Variable domain in full (rest from reference TRBV14 and TRBJ1-2): EAGVTQFPSHSVIEKGQTVTLRCDPISGHDNLYWYRRVMGKEIKFLLHFVKESKQDESGMPNNRFLAERTGGTYSTLKVQPAELEDSGVYFCASSLFDRSNYGYTFGSGTRLTVV.

CDR3 DNA: TGTGCCAGCAGCGAGAGCGGGAGGGCCGACACCGGGGAGCTGTTTTTT. Translation: CASSESGRADTGELFF. The chain combines TRBV13 with TRBJ2-2; TRBD2 matches at 10 bases. The CDR3 sequence is 16 residues long. The V gene's germline CDR1 is PRHDT and CDR2 FYEKMQ (reference sequence). J was trimmed by 3 bases and V by 5 bases; bases with no gene match: 6. The entire variable domain, with the rest obtained from reference TRBV13 and TRBJ2-2, is as follows: AAGVIQSPRHLIKEKRETATLKCYPIPRHDTVYWYQQGPGQDPQFLISFYEKMQSDKGSIPDRFSAQQFSDYHSELNMSSLELGDSALYFCASSESGRADTGELFFGEGSRLTVL.

V is TRBV29-1 and J is TRBJ2-7; 13 bases agree with TRBD2. The CDR3 sequence is 15 residues long. Per the germline V gene, CDR1 is SQVTM and CDR2 is ANQGSEA. The trim removed 6 bases at V and 0 bases at J, leaving 5 bases unmatched. In DNA form, the CDR3 reads TGCAGCGTCTCGGGACTAGCGGGGACCTCCTACGAGCAGTACTTC. Its protein is CSVSGLAGTSYEQYF.

The genes are TRBV2 and TRBJ2-1; D may be TRBD1 or TRBD2 (5 bases each). Germline V gives CDR1 SNHLY, CDR2 FYNNEI. V gave up 3 bases and J gave up 14 bases, with 11 bases separating them. The CDR3 has 11 amino acids. CDR3: CASSEGDGEFF. For the CDR3, the DNA is TGTGCCAGCAGTGAGGGGGACGGCGAGTTCTTC.

This chain links TRBV4-1 with TRBJ2-1, with D tentatively TRBD2 (5 bases). The V gene's germline CDR1 is MGHRA and CDR2 YSYEKL. V was clipped by 0 bases and J by 0 bases, with 12 bases between them. The CDR3 covers 17 residues. The CDR3 loop reads CASSQDPSGSSYNEQFF. In nucleotides, the CDR3 is TGCGCCAGCAGCCAAGATCCCAGCGGAAGCTCCTACAATGAGCAGTTCTTC.

This sequence joins TRBV2 and TRBJ2-7; 8 bases map to TRBD1. This CDR3 contains 14 residues. V dropped 6 bases and J dropped 2; count of bases not matched to a gene: 6. Per germline, CDR1 SNHLY and CDR2 FYNNEI. The CDR3 coding sequence is TGTGCCAGCAGGGGCGACAGGGGAGCCTACGAGCAGTACTTC. Its protein is CASRGDRGAYEQYF. The variable domain in full, with the rest retrieved from reference TRBV2 and TRBJ2-7, is EPEVTQTPSHQVTQMGQEVILRCVPISNHLYFYWYRQILGQKVEFLVSFYNNEISEKSEIFDDQFSVERPDGSNFTLKIRSTKLEDSAMYFCASRGDRGAYEQYFGPGTRLTVT.

The chain has TRBV27 and TRBJ1-2; D remains ambiguous. The germline CDR1 and CDR2 sequences are MNHEY and SMNVEV (reference sequence). This CDR3 has 13 residues. The V gene lost 3 bases and the J gene lost 2 bases, with 7 bases spanning the gap. The CDR3 loop is CASSFGRNYGYTF. The CDR3 DNA sequence: TGTGCCAGCAGTTTTGGGCGGAACTATGGCTACACCTTC.